Below are 15 T cell receptor beta chains sequenced from a single sample in a study of cytomegalovirus exposure and HLA in healthy donors. Assay used: immunoSEQ multiplex PCR; TCRdb lists only in-frame clones, some missing. The sample comprises some 69,000 clones, over 85% of which are singletons, and 4% to 5.5% rests with the top ten. The sample comprised PBMCs. These receptors were collected from a man aged 18-30 years in good health and CMV-seropositive.

V usage is TRBV18 and J usage is TRBJ1-2; 9 nucleotides line up with TRBD1. Germline assignment: CDR1 KGHSH and CDR2 LQKENI. V was clipped by 4 bases and J by 6 bases; unmatched bases: 0. This CDR3 comprises 12 residues. Written as DNA, the CDR3 is TGTGCCAGCTCACGGGACAGGGATGGCTACACCTTC. Protein sequence: CASSRDRDGYTF.

The chain has TRBV6-6 and TRBJ1-1; tentatively, D is TRBD1 (5 bases). Germline CDR1 reads MNHNY; CDR2 reads SVGAGI (reference sequence). Trimming pared 7 bases from V and 4 bases from J, leaving 13 bases between. This CDR3 comprises 13 residues. The CDR3 is CASKWGDGTEAFF. In DNA, the CDR3 is TGTGCCAGCAAGTGGGGCGATGGCACTGAAGCTTTCTTT.

The chain employs TRBV5-8 and TRBJ1-5; 7 nucleotides match TRBD1. Looked up from germline, CDR1 is SGHTS and CDR2 is YDEGEE. CDR3 length: 15 residues. Losses at the gene ends were 5 bases for V and 0 bases for J; bases not matched to a gene: 5. The CDR3 nucleotides read TGTGCCAGCAGAAACAGGGGTTTTAGCAATCAGCCCCAGCATTTT. Translating gives CASRNRGFSNQPQHF.

This rearrangement joins TRBV19 to TRBJ2-1, with 16 positions matching TRBD2. V lost 4 bases and J lost 8; bases outside the gene matches: 8. The CDR3 has 17 amino acids. The germline CDR1 and CDR2 sequences are LNHDA and SQIVND (reference sequence). CDR3 DNA: TGTGCCAGTAGTACGACCGGGACTAGCGGGAGGGTCGATGAGCAGTTCTTC. It yields the protein CASSTTGTSGRVDEQFF.

This chain links TRBV2 with TRBJ2-7; D ambiguous. V was pared by 2 bases and J by 0 bases, with 14 bases between. Germline-derived CDR1 and CDR2 are SNHLY and FYNNEI. This CDR3 spans 16 amino acids. The CDR3 sequence: CASSESPHMYSYEQYF. In nucleotides, the CDR3 is TGTGCCAGCAGTGAATCCCCACATATGTACTCCTACGAGCAGTACTTC.

The rearrangement joins TRBV2 to TRBJ2-7; TRBD1 agrees at 12 bases. The CDR3 is 15 residues long. The junction had 5 bases not matched to a gene; V was cut back by 4 bases and J by 4 bases. The germline CDR1 and CDR2 sequences are SNHLY and FYNNEI. The CDR3 reads CASSAGQGAWYEQYF. CDR3 DNA: TGTGCCAGCAGTGCGGGACAGGGGGCCTGGTACGAGCAGTACTTC.

This chain connects TRBV30 to TRBJ1-2; TRBD1 is a possible D gene (6 bases). Looked up from germline, CDR1 is GTSNPN and CDR2 is SVGIG (reference sequence). Trimming took 2 bases from V and 6 from J, leaving 13 bases between them. The CDR3 runs to 13 residues. For the CDR3, the DNA is TGTGCCTGGAGTACACAGGGAATCGATGGCTACACCTTC. Amino acids: CAWSTQGIDGYTF.

This clone came up once. V usage is TRBV19 and J usage is TRBJ1-1; no firm D call. The CDR3 length is 15 residues. V lost 6 bases to trimming and J lost 5 bases, with 19 bases between them. Germline CDR1 and CDR2: LNHDA and SQIVND (reference sequence). CDR3 loop: CASSDNPSLATEAFF. The CDR3, as DNA: TGTGCCAGTAGCGATAACCCGTCTTTGGCTACTGAAGCTTTCTTT.

With respect to this clone: Relative to the germline gene, one junction end is altered; a read error may explain this. This sequence joins TRBV14 and TRBJ1-5; the D gene is possibly TRBD1 (6 bases). The CDR3 has 15 residues. CDR1 is SGHDN and CDR2 is FVKESK in the germline V gene. The CDR3 bases are TGTGCCAGCAGCCCGCCCGGGACATACGATCAGCGCCAGCATTTT. This gives the protein CASSPPGTYDQRQHF.

The gene calls are TRBV18 and TRBJ2-1; 9 bases line up with TRBD1. The CDR3 length is 15 residues. Germline values: CDR1 KGHSH, CDR2 LQKENI. V shed 4 bases, J shed 6 bases, and the junction held 7 bases outside the gene matches. The CDR3 reads CASSLMVTGGNEQFF. In DNA, the CDR3 is TGTGCCAGCTCACTGATGGTGACAGGGGGCAATGAGCAGTTCTTC. Full variable domain (outside the CDR3, taken from reference TRBV18 and TRBJ2-1): NAGVMQNPRHLVRRRGQEARLRCSPMKGHSHVYWYRQLPEEGLKFMVYLQKENIIDESGMPKERFSAEFPKEGPSILRIQQVVRGDSAAYFCASSLMVTGGNEQFFGPGTRLTVL.

V and J are TRBV19 and TRBJ2-3, with TRBD2 matching 9 bases. The CDR3 runs to 15 residues. J lost 7 bases, V lost 6 bases, and 11 bases had no gene match. Germline loops: CDR1 LNHDA, CDR2 SQIVND (reference sequence). CDR3 residues: CASRSTSGLRNTQYF. The CDR3, as DNA: TGTGCCAGTAGATCGACTAGCGGCTTAAGAAATACGCAGTATTTT.

V usage is TRBV7-2 and J usage is TRBJ1-5; D unclear. V dropped 2 bases and J dropped 2 bases, with 10 bases sitting between them. This CDR3 spans 15 amino acids. Germline V gene lookup returns CDR1 SGHTA and CDR2 FQGNSA. The CDR3 DNA reads as TGTGCCAGCAGCTTACGGAGATGGGGCAATCAGCCCCAGCATTTT. Its translation: CASSLRRWGNQPQHF.

The chain couples TRBV2 to TRBJ1-2; no definite D call. The V end lost 6 bases, the J end lost 3 bases, and 17 bases lay between the germline ends. This CDR3 is built from 15 residues. Germline V lookup: CDR1 SNHLY, CDR2 FYNNEI. The CDR3 region is CASSPSRELYYGYTF. The CDR3 DNA reads TGTGCCAGCAGCCCTTCTCGGGAATTATACTATGGCTACACCTTC.

The chain links TRBV11-3 to TRBJ2-3; a possible D gene is TRBD2 (6 bases). CDR3 length: 16 residues. Germline V gene lookup returns CDR1 SGHNT and CDR2 YENEEA. The V end was cut by 8 bases, the J end by 3 bases, with 21 bases between. CDR3 region: CASGYPGVYGTDTQYF. The CDR3 DNA reads as TGTGCCAGCGGGTACCCGGGAGTATATGGTACAGATACGCAGTATTTT.

The rearrangement links TRBV4-1 to TRBJ1-5; D possibly corresponds to TRBD1 (5 bases). Germline V gene lookup returns CDR1 MGHRA and CDR2 YSYEKL. The ends were cut back, 4 bases at V and 1 base at J, with 11 bases in the middle. There are 15 residues in the CDR3. CDR3 DNA sequence: TGCGCCAGCAGCCCCCGGGGGGGGAGCAATCAGCCCCAGCATTTT. This codes for CASSPRGGSNQPQHF.